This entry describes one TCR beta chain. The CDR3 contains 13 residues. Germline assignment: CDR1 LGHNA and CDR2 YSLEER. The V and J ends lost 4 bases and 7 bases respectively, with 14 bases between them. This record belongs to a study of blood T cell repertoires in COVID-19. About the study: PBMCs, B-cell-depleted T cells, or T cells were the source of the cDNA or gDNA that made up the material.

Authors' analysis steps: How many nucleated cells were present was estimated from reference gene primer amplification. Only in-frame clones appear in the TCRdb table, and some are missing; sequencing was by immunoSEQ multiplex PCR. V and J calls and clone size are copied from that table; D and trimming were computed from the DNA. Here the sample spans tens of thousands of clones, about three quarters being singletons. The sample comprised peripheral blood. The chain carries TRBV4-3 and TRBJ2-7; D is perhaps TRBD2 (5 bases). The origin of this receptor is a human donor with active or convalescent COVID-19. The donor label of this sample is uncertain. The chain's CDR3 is CASSPRTTGEQYF. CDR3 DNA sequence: TGCGCCAGCAGCCCGCGCACTACGGGGGAGCAGTACTTC.